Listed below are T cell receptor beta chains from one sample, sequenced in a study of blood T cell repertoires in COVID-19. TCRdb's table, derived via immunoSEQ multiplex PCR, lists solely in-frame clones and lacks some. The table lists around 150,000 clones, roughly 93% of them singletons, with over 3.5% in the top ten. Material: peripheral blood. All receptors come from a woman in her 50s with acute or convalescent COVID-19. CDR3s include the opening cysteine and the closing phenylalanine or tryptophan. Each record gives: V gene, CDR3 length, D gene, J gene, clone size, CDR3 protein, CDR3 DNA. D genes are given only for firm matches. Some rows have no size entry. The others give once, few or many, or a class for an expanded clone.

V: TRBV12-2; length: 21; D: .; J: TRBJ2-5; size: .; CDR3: CASRFSEPGTSGVNNQETQYF; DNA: TGTGCAAGTCGCTTCAGCGAGCCCGGGACTAGCGGGGTAAATAACCAAGAGACCCAGTACTTC
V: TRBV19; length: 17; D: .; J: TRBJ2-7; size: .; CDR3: CASSISGWTNTHYEQYF; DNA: TGTGCCAGTAGTATAAGCGGGTGGACCAACACCCACTACGAGCAGTACTTC
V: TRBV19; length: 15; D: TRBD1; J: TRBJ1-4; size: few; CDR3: CASHRGSATNEKLFF; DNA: TGTGCCAGCCACAGGGGGTCTGCAACTAATGAAAAACTGTTTTTT
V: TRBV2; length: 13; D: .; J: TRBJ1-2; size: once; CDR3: CASRWTPGDGYTF; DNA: TGTGCCAGCAGGTGGACACCTGGGGATGGCTACACCTTC
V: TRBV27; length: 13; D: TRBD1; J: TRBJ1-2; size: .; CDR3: CASSIRGLDGYTF; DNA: TGTGCCAGCAGTATAAGGGGGCTGGATGGCTACACCTTC
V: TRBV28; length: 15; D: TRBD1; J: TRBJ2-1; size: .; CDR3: CASSRTGTGSNEQFF; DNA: TGTGCCAGCAGCCGGACCGGGACAGGAAGCAATGAGCAGTTCTTC
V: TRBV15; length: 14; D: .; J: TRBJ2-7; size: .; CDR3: CATREGGSSYEQYF; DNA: TGTGCCACCAGAGAGGGGGGGAGCTCCTACGAGCAGTACTTC
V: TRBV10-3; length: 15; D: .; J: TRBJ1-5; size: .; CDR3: CAISESRAGAQPQHF; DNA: TGTGCCATCAGTGAGTCGAGGGCAGGGGCCCAGCCCCAGCATTTT
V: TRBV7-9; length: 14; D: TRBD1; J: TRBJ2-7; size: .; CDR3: CASSQTGPKSEQYF; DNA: TGTGCCAGCAGCCAGACAGGGCCCAAGAGCGAGCAGTACTTC
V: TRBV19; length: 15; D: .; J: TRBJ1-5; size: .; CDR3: CASRVPATGNQPQHF; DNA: TGTGCCAGTAGGGTACCAGCCACGGGGAATCAGCCCCAGCATTTT
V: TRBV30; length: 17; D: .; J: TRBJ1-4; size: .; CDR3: CACTTLGGTTTNEKLFF; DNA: TGTGCCTGCACTACCTTAGGAGGGACTACAACTAATGAAAAACTGTTTTTT
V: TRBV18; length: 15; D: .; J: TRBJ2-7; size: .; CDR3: CASSPSPGSSYEQYF; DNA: TGTGCCAGCTCACCAAGTCCCGGGAGCTCCTACGAGCAGTACTTC
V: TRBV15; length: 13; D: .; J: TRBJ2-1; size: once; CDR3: CATSRDRLGGQFF; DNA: TGTGCCACCAGCAGAGATCGGCTCGGCGGGCAGTTCTTC
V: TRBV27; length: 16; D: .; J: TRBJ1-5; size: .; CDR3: CASSLTGEASNQPQHF; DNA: TGTGCCAGCAGTTTAACCGGGGAGGCGAGCAATCAGCCCCAGCATTTT
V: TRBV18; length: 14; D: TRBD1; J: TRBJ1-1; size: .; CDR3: CASSPEGARTEAFF; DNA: TGTGCCAGCTCACCAGAGGGGGCGCGGACTGAAGCTTTCTTT
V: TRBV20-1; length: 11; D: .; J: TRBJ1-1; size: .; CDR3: CSAPEGRVAFF; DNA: TGCAGTGCGCCCGAGGGTCGAGTAGCTTTCTTT
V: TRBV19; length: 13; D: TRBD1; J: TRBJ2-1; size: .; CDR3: CASSGTGYNEQFF; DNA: TGTGCCAGTAGTGGGACAGGATACAATGAGCAGTTCTTC
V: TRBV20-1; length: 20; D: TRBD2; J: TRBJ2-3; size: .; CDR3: CSASNPTSGGGGRSTDTQYF; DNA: TGCAGTGCTAGTAATCCGACTAGCGGGGGAGGAGGGAGAAGCACAGATACGCAGTATTTT
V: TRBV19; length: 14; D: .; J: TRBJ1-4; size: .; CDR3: CASSIQGSNEKLFF; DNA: TGTGCCAGTAGTATCCAGGGGTCAAATGAAAAACTGTTTTTT
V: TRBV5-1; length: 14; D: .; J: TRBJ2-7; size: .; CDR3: CASNRGESSYEQYF; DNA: TGCGCCAGCAATAGGGGCGAGAGCTCCTACGAGCAGTACTTC
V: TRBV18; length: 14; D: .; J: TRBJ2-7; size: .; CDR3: CASSTSHPSYEQYF; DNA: TGTGCCAGCTCAACTAGCCATCCCTCTTACGAGCAGTACTTC
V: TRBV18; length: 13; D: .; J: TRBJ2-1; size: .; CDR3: CASSPDKIVCPFF; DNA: TGTGCCAGCTCACCAGACAAAATAGTTTGTCCGTTCTTC
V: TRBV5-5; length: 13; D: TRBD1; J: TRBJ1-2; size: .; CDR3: CASHPDRVYGYTF; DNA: TGTGCCAGCCATCCGGACAGGGTCTATGGCTACACCTTC
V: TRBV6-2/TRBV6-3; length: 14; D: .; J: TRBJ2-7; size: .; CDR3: CASSPLAPSYEQYF; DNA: TGTGCCAGCAGTCCCCTAGCGCCTTCCTACGAGCAGTACTTC
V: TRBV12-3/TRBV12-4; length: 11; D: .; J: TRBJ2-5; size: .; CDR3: CASSFRETQYF; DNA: TGTGCCAGCAGTTTTAGAGAGACCCAGTACTTC
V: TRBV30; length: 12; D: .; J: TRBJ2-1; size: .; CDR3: CAWSVEGDEQFF; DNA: TGTGCCTGGAGTGTTGAGGGGGATGAGCAGTTCTTC
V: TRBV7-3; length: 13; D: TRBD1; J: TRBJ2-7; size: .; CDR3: CASSLGQNYEQYF; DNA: TGTGCCAGCAGCTTGGGACAGAACTACGAGCAGTACTTC
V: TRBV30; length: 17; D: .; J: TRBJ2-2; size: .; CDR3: CAWSVRGPPRGTGELFF; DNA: TGTGCCTGGAGTGTTAGAGGGCCCCCGAGAGGCACCGGGGAGCTGTTTTTT
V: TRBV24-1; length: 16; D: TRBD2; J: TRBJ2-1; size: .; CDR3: CATSDRGLAGGNEQFF; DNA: TGTGCCACCAGTGACAGGGGACTAGCGGGAGGAAATGAGCAGTTCTTC
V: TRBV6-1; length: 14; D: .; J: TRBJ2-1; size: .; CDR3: CASSESGMYNEQFF; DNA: TGTGCCAGCAGTGAATCCGGGATGTACAATGAGCAGTTCTTC
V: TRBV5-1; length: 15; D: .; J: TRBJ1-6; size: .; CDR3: CASSLWGGSDSPLHF; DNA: TGCGCCAGCAGCTTGTGGGGGGGGTCGGATTCACCCCTCCACTTT
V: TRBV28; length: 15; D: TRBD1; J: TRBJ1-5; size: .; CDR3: CASRQPTGRNQPQHF; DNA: TGTGCCAGCAGACAACCGACAGGGCGGAATCAGCCCCAGCATTTT
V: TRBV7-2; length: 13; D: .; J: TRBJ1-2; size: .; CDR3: CASSFFGPNGYTF; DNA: TGTGCCAGCAGCTTTTTTGGGCCAAATGGCTACACCTTC
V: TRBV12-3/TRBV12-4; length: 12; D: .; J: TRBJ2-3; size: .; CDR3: CASSFSGDTQYF; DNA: TGTGCCAGCAGTTTTTCCGGAGATACGCAGTATTTT
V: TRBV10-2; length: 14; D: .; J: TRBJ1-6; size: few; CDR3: CASRLQEFNSPLHF; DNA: TGCGCCAGTCGCCTACAGGAATTTAATTCACCCCTCCACTTT
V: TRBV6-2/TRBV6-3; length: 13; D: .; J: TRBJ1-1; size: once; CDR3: CASSMGQNTEAFF; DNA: TGTGCCAGCAGTATGGGACAGAACACTGAAGCTTTCTTT
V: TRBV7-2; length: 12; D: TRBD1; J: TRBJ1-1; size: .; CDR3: CASSLQGVEAFF; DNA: TGTGCCAGCAGCTTACAGGGGGTCGAAGCTTTCTTT
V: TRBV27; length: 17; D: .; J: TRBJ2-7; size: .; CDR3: CARPGGQDYRGLYEQYF; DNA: TGTGCCAGGCCTGGAGGACAGGACTATCGGGGCCTCTACGAGCAGTACTTC
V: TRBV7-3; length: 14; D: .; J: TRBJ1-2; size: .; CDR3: CASSSSAGSSSYTF; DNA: TGTGCCAGCAGCTCGTCGGCGGGATCCTCCTCCTACACCTTC
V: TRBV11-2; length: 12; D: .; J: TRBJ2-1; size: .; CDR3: CASSLSLDEQFF; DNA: TGTGCCAGCAGCTTGAGTCTCGATGAGCAGTTCTTC
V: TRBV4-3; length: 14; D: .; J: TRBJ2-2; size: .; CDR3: CASSQERDAGELFF; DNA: TGCGCCAGCAGCCAAGAGCGGGACGCCGGGGAGCTGTTTTTT
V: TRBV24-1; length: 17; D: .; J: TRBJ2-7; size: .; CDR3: CATSDPQGQGGTYEQYF; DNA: TGTGCCACCAGTGATCCGCAAGGCCAGGGGGGCACCTACGAGCAGTACTTC
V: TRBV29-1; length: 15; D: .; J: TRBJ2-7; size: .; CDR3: CSVEDLRGQPYEQYF; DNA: TGCAGCGTTGAAGATCTTAGGGGACAACCCTACGAGCAGTACTTC
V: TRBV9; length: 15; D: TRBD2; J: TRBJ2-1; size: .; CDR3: CASSVVLAEYNEQFF; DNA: TGTGCCAGCAGCGTAGTACTAGCGGAATACAATGAGCAGTTCTTC
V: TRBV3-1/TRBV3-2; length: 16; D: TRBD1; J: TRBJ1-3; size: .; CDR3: CASSVRQGAAGNTIYF; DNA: TGTGCCAGCAGCGTACGACAGGGAGCTGCTGGAAACACCATATATTTT
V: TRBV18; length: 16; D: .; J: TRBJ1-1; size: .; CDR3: CASSRAGLELNTEAFF; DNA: TGTGCCAGCTCACGGGCGGGGTTAGAGTTGAACACTGAAGCTTTCTTT
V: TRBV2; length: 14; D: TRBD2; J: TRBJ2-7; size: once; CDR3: CANLPIGGGDEQYF; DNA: TGTGCCAACCTCCCGATTGGCGGGGGGGACGAGCAGTACTTC
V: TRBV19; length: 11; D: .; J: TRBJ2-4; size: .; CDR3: CASRDKNIQYF; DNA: TGTGCCAGTCGGGATAAAAACATTCAGTACTTC
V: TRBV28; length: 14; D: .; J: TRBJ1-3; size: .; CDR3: CASTNRESGNTIYF; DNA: TGTGCCAGCACAAACAGGGAATCTGGAAACACCATATATTTT
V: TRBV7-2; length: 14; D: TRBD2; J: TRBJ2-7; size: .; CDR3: CASSLATSGIEQYF; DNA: TGTGCCAGCAGCTTAGCTACTAGCGGGATCGAGCAGTACTTC
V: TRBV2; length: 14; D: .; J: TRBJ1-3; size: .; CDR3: CASRDSFSGNTIYF; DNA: TGTGCCAGCAGGGACAGCTTCTCTGGAAACACCATATATTTT
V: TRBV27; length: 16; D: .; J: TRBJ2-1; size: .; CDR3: CASSLVVAEPYNEQFF; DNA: TGTGCCAGCAGTCTCGTTGTAGCGGAACCCTACAATGAGCAGTTCTTC
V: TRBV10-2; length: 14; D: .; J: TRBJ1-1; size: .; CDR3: CASSDSWSYAEAFF; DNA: TGCGCCAGCAGTGACAGCTGGAGTTACGCTGAAGCTTTCTTT
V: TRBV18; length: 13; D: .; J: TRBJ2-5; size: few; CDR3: CASSPRASDGQYF; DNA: TGTGCCAGCTCACCACGGGCTTCAGACGGCCAGTACTTC
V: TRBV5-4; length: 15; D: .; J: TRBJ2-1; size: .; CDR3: CASSLVGQSINEQFF; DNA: TGTGCCAGCAGCTTGGTGGGACAATCGATCAATGAGCAGTTCTTC